One and the same sample provided the 13 T cell receptor beta chains below, sequenced in a study of blood T cell repertoires in COVID-19. The assay was immunoSEQ multiplex PCR, and TCRdb's table has in-frame clones only and misses some. The sample has about 21,000 clones, around three quarters seen once; the top ten hold roughly 13%. The specimen sequenced was peripheral blood. Receptor source: a man in his sixties with active COVID-19.

The chain uses TRBV10-3 and TRBJ1-1, with D perhaps TRBD1 (6 bases). The CDR3 consists of 14 residues. Germline lookup yields CDR1 ENHRY and CDR2 SYGVKD. V lost 2 bases and J lost 3, with 10 bases in between. CDR3 sequence: CAISEAGVYTEAFF. The CDR3 nucleotides are TGTGCCATCAGTGAGGCAGGGGTGTACACTGAAGCTTTCTTT.

The CDR3, as DNA: TGCGCCAGCAGCTCGGGGGGCAGGGTTGGGACAGATACGCAGTATTTT. Its protein product is CASSSGGRVGTDTQYF. The V call is TRBV5-1, the J call TRBJ2-3, with a tentative D call TRBD2 (7 bases). Germline values: CDR1 SGHRS, CDR2 YFSETQ. This CDR3 region has 16 residues. Trimming cost V 3 bases and J 3 bases, with 17 bases left between them.

The count of this clone is one. V and J are TRBV5-1 and TRBJ1-1; D is ambiguous. Germline lookup yields CDR1 SGHRS and CDR2 YFSETQ. Trimming shortened V by 0 bases and J by 1 base, and 10 bases separated the two germline ends. The CDR3 extends over 15 amino acids. CDR3 nucleotides: TGCGCCAGCAGCTTGGAAATTCGGGGGAACACTGAAGCTTTCTTT. This encodes CASSLEIRGNTEAFF.

The genes are TRBV7-9 and TRBJ1-1; TRBD1 agrees at 8 bases. Germline V gene sequence: CDR1 SEHNR, CDR2 FQNEAQ (reference sequence). The trim removed 6 bases at V and 1 base at J, leaving 13 bases unmatched. There are 17 residues in the CDR3. CDR3 bases: TGTGCCAGCAGACCAAGCGAACGACAGGGGACGAACACTGAAGCTTTCTTT. This sequence encodes CASRPSERQGTNTEAFF.

This chain links TRBV30 with TRBJ2-5; D is undetermined. CDR1 is GTSNPN, CDR2 SVGIG, per germline (reference sequence). The germline V and J ends were trimmed by 0 bases and 0 bases, with 8 bases remaining between them. The length of the CDR3 is 14 residues. The CDR3 protein is CAWSVARNQETQYF. CDR3 coding DNA: TGTGCCTGGAGTGTAGCTAGGAACCAAGAGACCCAGTACTTC. The variable domain in full, with the rest retrieved from reference TRBV30 and TRBJ2-5, is SQTIHQWPATLVQPVGSPLSLECTVEGTSNPNLYWYRQAAGRGLQLLFYSVGIGQISSEVPQNLSASRPQDRQFILSSKKLLLSDSGFYLCAWSVARNQETQYFGPGTRLLVL.

The chain recombines TRBV7-6 with TRBJ2-7; 7 nucleotides match TRBD2. CDR1 and CDR2 from the germline V gene are SGHVS and FNYEAQ. V lost 1 base to trimming and J lost 6 bases; unmatched junction nucleotides: 9. The CDR3 consists of 15 residues. The CDR3 is CASSLGGAGEGEQYF. CDR3 bases: TGTGCCAGCAGCTTAGGAGGGGCGGGAGAGGGCGAGCAGTACTTC.

The chain links TRBV27 to TRBJ2-1; 16 nucleotides align to TRBD2. Germline values: CDR1 MNHEY, CDR2 SMNVEV (reference sequence). V shed 5 bases, J shed 8 bases, and the junction held 12 bases outside the gene matches. The CDR3 extends over 18 amino acids. The CDR3 is CASSPGTSGRARKDEQFF. In DNA form, the CDR3 reads TGTGCCAGCAGTCCTGGGACTAGCGGGAGGGCCCGGAAGGATGAGCAGTTCTTC.

The chain combines TRBV10-1 with TRBJ2-2, with 7 bases that match TRBD1. With V trimmed by 6 bases and J by 2 bases, 6 bases remained unmatched. CDR1 and CDR2 from the germline V gene are WNHNN and SYGVQD (reference sequence). This CDR3 region has 15 residues. CDR3 sequence (DNA): TGCGCCAGCAGAGGGACAGAATCTAACACCGGGGAGCTGTTTTTT. It codes for CASRGTESNTGELFF.

The chain links TRBV9 to TRBJ1-5, with TRBD1 matching over 9 bases. After removal of 0 bases from V and 7 bases from J, the junction contained 2 bases not matched to a gene. The CDR3 is made up of 14 amino acids. Germline-derived CDR1 and CDR2 are SGDLS and YYNGEE. CDR3 loop: CASSVGTGGQPQHF. The CDR3 nucleotides read TGTGCCAGCAGCGTAGGAACAGGGGGCCAGCCCCAGCATTTT.

The V call is TRBV5-1, the J call TRBJ2-5; TRBD1 aligns across 11 bases. The CDR3 runs to 15 residues. Germline V CDR1 and CDR2: SGHRS, YFSETQ. V lost 5 bases and J lost 2; bases outside the gene matches: 5. The CDR3 DNA follows: TGCGCCAGCAGGCGGGACAGGGGGATTCAAGAGACCCAGTACTTC. Amino acid sequence: CASRRDRGIQETQYF.

The genes are TRBV21-1 and TRBJ1-1; TRBD1 was called by the table and not checked on the DNA. TRBV21-1 is classified as a pseudogene. The CDR3 has 16 amino acids. CDR3 residues: CASRPRDRAGNTEAFF. The CDR3 DNA sequence: TGTGCCAGCAGGCCCCGGGACAGGGCCGGGAACACTGAAGCTTTCTTT.

This clone was found once. The chain carries TRBV25-1 and TRBJ2-3; 7 bases are shared with TRBD1. Trimming removed 1 base from V and 5 bases from J; junction bases left unmatched: 6. Germline-derived CDR1 and CDR2 are MGHDK and SYGVNS. The CDR3 consists of 15 residues. In DNA, the CDR3 is TGTGCCAGCAGTGAATTTAGGGGGCAAGTAGATACGCAGTATTTT. Protein sequence: CASSEFRGQVDTQYF.

This clone showed up just a few times. The chain recombines TRBV29-1 with TRBJ2-5; 7 nucleotides align to TRBD1. The CDR3 is 15 amino acids. Losses at the gene ends were 4 bases for V and 0 bases for J; bases not matched to a gene: 8. In germline, CDR1 is SQVTM, CDR2 ANQGSEA. The CDR3 sequence: CSVVTGTVYQETQYF. The CDR3 nucleotides are TGCAGCGTTGTTACCGGGACAGTGTACCAAGAGACCCAGTACTTC.